This T cell receptor (beta chain) was captured by sequencing in a study of shared clonotypes between healthy human individuals. In the study overall: Three plates were used per donor for CD4 naive, three for CD4 memory, two for CD8 naive and one for CD8 memory.

Points from the study as a whole: In the sorted subsets, rarefaction showed sequencing was incomplete despite large depth.

About this clone itself: What it binds is not known.

The germline V gene encodes CDR1 SEHNR and CDR2 FQNEAQ (reference sequence). The CDR3 consists of 14 residues. Trimming removed 2 bases from V and 7 bases from J, with 11 bases in between. The assay was immunoSEQ multiplex PCR, and TCRdb's table has in-frame clones only and misses some. Among over 1.5 million clones, 95% to 99% were seen once, and the ten largest hold around 0.45%. The donor cohort consisted entirely of Caucasian adults residing in Nashville, Tennessee. The TCR was taken from a man aged 30 to 39 in good health. The gene calls are TRBV7-9 and TRBJ2-2, with no clear D. The sample consisted of naive CD4+ T cells sorted from blood. Subset reported: CD45RA+ positively selected. The DNA for the CDR3 is TGTGCCAGCAGCTTAAATCTAGGATACGGGGAGCTGTTTTTT. Translating it yields CASSLNLGYGELFF.